Below, 16 T cell receptor beta chains from the same sample are listed, as sequenced in a study of somatic mutations in cytotoxic T cells in rheumatoid arthritis. Assay: immunoSEQ multiplex PCR; the TCRdb copy retains only in-frame clones and omits some. The sample consists of roughly 16,000 clones, 75% to 90% of them appearing once. The sequencing sample was made of CD8+ T cells sorted from blood. These receptors originate from an adult with rheumatoid arthritis.

This clone occurred a few times. The gene calls are TRBV6-5 and TRBJ2-3, with TRBD1 identical over 9 bases. This CDR3 contains 14 residues. Germline lookup yields CDR1 MNHEY and CDR2 SVGAGI. V shed 5 bases and J 3 bases; nucleotides not matched to a gene: 3. The CDR3 reads CASSPGTGTDTQYF. Written as DNA, the CDR3 is TGTGCCAGCAGTCCCGGGACAGGGACAGATACGCAGTATTTT.

The chain joins TRBV29-1 to TRBJ2-6; D may be TRBD1 or TRBD2 (5 bases each). V was pared by 6 bases and J by 2 bases, with 8 bases between. The CDR3 loop spans 13 amino acids. CDR1 is SQVTM and CDR2 is ANQGSEA in the germline V gene. The CDR3 nucleotides are TGCAGCGTGGGGGACCCTGGGGCCAACGTCCTGACTTTC. It translates to CSVGDPGANVLTF. The variable domain in full, completed from reference TRBV29-1 and TRBJ2-6, reads SAVISQKPSRDICQRGTSLTIQCQVDSQVTMMFWYRQQPGQSLTLIATANQGSEATYESGFVIDKFPISRPNLTFSTLTVSNMSPEDSSIYLCSVGDPGANVLTFGAGSRLTVL.

V usage is TRBV25-1 and J usage is TRBJ1-3; D not resolved. CDR1 MGHDK and CDR2 SYGVNS come from the germline V gene. The CDR3 totals 10 residues. Trimming stripped 8 bases from V and 3 bases from J, with 2 bases between. CDR3 DNA: TGTGCCAGCCGTGGAAACACCATATATTTT. This sequence encodes CASRGNTIYF.

The J gene is TRBJ2-1, the V gene TRBV5-1; the D is unclear. CDR1 and CDR2 (germline): SGHRS, YFSETQ. Deletions cut 7 bases from V and 5 bases from J, with 16 bases between. This CDR3 spans 14 amino acids. The CDR3 loop is CASAPRQADNEQFF. Here the CDR3 DNA reads TGCGCCAGCGCCCCGCGGCAAGCCGACAATGAGCAGTTCTTC. Supplemented by reference TRBV5-1 and TRBJ2-1, the full variable domain reads KAGVTQTPRYLIKTRGQQVTLSCSPISGHRSVSWYQQTPGQGLQFLFEYFSETQRNKGNFPGRFSGRQFSNSRSEMNVSTLELGDSALYLCASAPRQADNEQFFGPGTRLTVL.

This chain links TRBV9 with TRBJ2-1, with D possibly being TRBD1 or TRBD2 (5 bases each). Germline V lookup: CDR1 SGDLS, CDR2 YYNGEE. V dropped 3 bases and J dropped 4 bases, with 11 bases sitting between them. This CDR3 comprises 14 residues. The CDR3 nucleotides read TGTGCCAGCAGCGGGGGGAATACTTACAATGAGCAGTTCTTC. This encodes CASSGGNTYNEQFF.

This chain links TRBV20-1 with TRBJ1-2, with D hard to call. The CDR3 spans 11 residues. Between the trimmed V and J ends, which lost 8 bases and 8 bases, there was a span of 15 bases. Germline V gene sequence: CDR1 DFQATT, CDR2 SNEGSKA (reference sequence). CDR3 region: CSPPLGQGYTF. The CDR3 region has the DNA TGCAGTCCCCCCCTAGGGCAAGGCTACACCTTC.

The CDR3 coding sequence is TGTGCCAGCAGCCTGAACCCCGGGACTAGCCCTTACTACGAGCAGTACTTC. This translates into CASSLNPGTSPYYEQYF. This chain joins TRBV5-5 and TRBJ2-7, with TRBD2 identical over 9 bases. The CDR3 loop spans 17 amino acids. J gave up 3 bases and V 4 bases, and 14 bases lay outside the gene matches. CDR1 SGHKS and CDR2 YYEKEE come from the germline V gene (reference sequence).

The chain is built from TRBV9 and TRBJ1-5; D not resolved. The germline gives CDR1 SGDLS, CDR2 YYNGEE. V lost 2 bases, J lost 6 bases, and 12 bases lay in between. The CDR3 runs 14 residues. This chain's CDR3 is CASSVGGYGQPQHF. CDR3 nucleotides: TGTGCCAGCAGCGTGGGCGGGTACGGTCAGCCCCAGCATTTT.

The V gene is TRBV7-6, the J gene TRBJ1-5, with 7 bases identical to TRBD1. This CDR3 is 14 amino acids long. Germline CDR1 and CDR2: SGHVS and FNYEAQ. Trimming at V came to 5 bases and at J to 6 bases, leaving 7 bases not matched to a gene. Written as DNA, the CDR3 is TGTGCCAGCAGCCCCGGACAGGTCAGTCAGCCCCAGCATTTT. Its protein product is CASSPGQVSQPQHF.

The J gene is TRBJ1-4, the V gene TRBV27; D ambiguous. Germline CDR1 is MNHEY and CDR2 is SMNVEV (reference sequence). This CDR3 is built from 12 residues. Trimming left V 4 bases short and J 4 bases short, with 4 bases between. In DNA, the CDR3 is TGTGCCAGCAGTTCGGGTAATGAAAAACTGTTTTTT. Translating gives CASSSGNEKLFF.

V is TRBV5-1 and J is TRBJ2-1, with 9 bases lining up with TRBD1. The length of the CDR3 is 18 residues. Trimming cost V 5 bases and J 5 bases; bases outside gene matches: 17. Germline V CDR1 and CDR2: SGHRS, YFSETQ. The CDR3 DNA reads as TGCGCCAGCAGAGGGGACAGGGCTTTGGCTGGCCGCGACAATGAGCAGTTCTTC. Translated, it gives CASRGDRALAGRDNEQFF.

There are a few counts of this clone. This chain links TRBV27 with TRBJ1-2; TRBD1 might be the D (5 bases). Per germline, CDR1 MNHEY and CDR2 SMNVEV (reference sequence). The CDR3 is made up of 11 amino acids. V was shortened by 4 bases and J by 5 bases, with 5 bases between the two germline ends. DNA of the CDR3: TGTGCCAGCAGTTCAGGGTATGGCTACACCTTC. It specifies CASSSGYGYTF.

The rearrangement joins TRBV15 to TRBJ2-4; possible D gene TRBD1, 5 bases. The CDR3 runs 14 residues. The V gene's germline CDR1 is LNHNV and CDR2 YYDKDF (reference sequence). Trimming left V 6 bases short and J 6 bases short, with 15 bases between. The CDR3 sequence: CATRIHGAVNIQYF. The CDR3 region has the DNA TGTGCCACCAGGATTCATGGGGCCGTAAACATTCAGTACTTC.

The chain links TRBV11-1 to TRBJ1-6; 7 positions match TRBD1. CDR1 and CDR2 from the germline V gene are SGHAT and FQDESV (reference sequence). This CDR3 comprises 15 residues. V shed 5 bases, J shed 5 bases, and the junction held 6 bases outside the gene matches. CDR3 coding DNA: TGTGCCAGCAGCCCAACCGGGACAGATAATTCACCCCTCCACTTT. Protein product: CASSPTGTDNSPLHF.

The CDR3 here is CASSKGQGSIPPYGYTF. DNA of the CDR3: TGTGCCAGCAGCAAAGGACAGGGAAGTATTCCCCCCTATGGCTACACCTTC. The J gene is TRBJ1-2, the V gene TRBV7-9; 8 nucleotides agree with TRBD1. CDR3 length: 17 amino acids. With V trimmed by 5 bases and J by 4 bases, 15 bases remained unmatched. The germline gives CDR1 SEHNR, CDR2 FQNEAQ (reference sequence).

The V and J genes are TRBV4-1 and TRBJ2-7; weak D call: TRBD1 (6 bases). The CDR3 length is 18 residues. Trimming cost V 0 bases and J 2 bases, with 20 bases left between them. Germline V gene lookup returns CDR1 MGHRA and CDR2 YSYEKL. The CDR3 protein is CASSQDKLLGANPYEQYF. CDR3 bases: TGCGCCAGCAGCCAAGATAAGCTCTTGGGGGCTAACCCCTACGAGCAGTACTTC.